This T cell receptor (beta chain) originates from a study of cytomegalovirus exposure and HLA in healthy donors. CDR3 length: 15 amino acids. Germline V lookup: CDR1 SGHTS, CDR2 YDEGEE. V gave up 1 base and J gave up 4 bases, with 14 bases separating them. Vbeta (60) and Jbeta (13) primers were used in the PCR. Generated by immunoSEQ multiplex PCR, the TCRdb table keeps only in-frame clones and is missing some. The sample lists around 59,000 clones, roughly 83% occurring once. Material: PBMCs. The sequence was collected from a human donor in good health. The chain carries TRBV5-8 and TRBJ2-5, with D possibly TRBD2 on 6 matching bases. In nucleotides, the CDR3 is TGTGCCAGCAGCTTGTCTTCGGGAGCGGCAGAGACCCAGTACTTC. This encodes CASSLSSGAAETQYF.